The TCR beta chain described here comes from a study of beta chain features in type 1 diabetes. Findings of the study overall: Compared with healthy donors, patients appeared to share more similar naive, central memory and regulatory TCRB repertoires.

This clone was detected only a few times. No antigen is known for it. Every bit of the isolated RNA underwent reverse transcription, so sequencing read expressed TCRB transcripts. TCRdb's table, derived via immunoSEQ multiplex PCR, lists solely in-frame clones and lacks some. The sample lists fewer than 900,000 clones, roughly a sixth seen once, with around 0.02% in the top ten. The sample consisted of naive CD4+ T cells from blood. The receptor's source is a woman aged 18 to 35 in good health.

The CDR3 nucleotides read TGTGCCAGCAGTTACTCGGCACCGGGACAGCCCTACGAGCAGTACTTC. This codes for CASSYSAPGQPYEQYF. The chain joins TRBV6-5 to TRBJ2-7; 7 bases align to TRBD1. The ends lost 0 bases at V and 2 bases at J; junction bases unmatched: 7. Germline V gene data show CDR1 as MNHEY and CDR2 as SVGAGI. The CDR3 covers 16 residues.